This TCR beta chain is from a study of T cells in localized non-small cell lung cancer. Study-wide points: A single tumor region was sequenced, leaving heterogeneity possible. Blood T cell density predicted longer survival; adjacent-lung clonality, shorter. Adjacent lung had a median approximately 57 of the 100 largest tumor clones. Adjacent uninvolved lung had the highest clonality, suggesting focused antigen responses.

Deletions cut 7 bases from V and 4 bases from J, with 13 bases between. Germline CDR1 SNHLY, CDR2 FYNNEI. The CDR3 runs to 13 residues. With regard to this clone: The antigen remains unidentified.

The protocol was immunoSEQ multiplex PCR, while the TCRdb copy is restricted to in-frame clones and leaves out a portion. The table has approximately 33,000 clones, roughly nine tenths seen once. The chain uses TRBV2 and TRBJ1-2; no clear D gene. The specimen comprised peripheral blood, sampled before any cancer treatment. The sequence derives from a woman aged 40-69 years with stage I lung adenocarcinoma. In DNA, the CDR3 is TGTGCCAGCACACGAACCAGAGCCTATGGCTACACCTTC. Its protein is CASTRTRAYGYTF. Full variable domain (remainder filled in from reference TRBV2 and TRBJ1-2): EPEVTQTPSHQVTQMGQEVILRCVPISNHLYFYWYRQILGQKVEFLVSFYNNEISEKSEIFDDQFSVERPDGSNFTLKIRSTKLEDSAMYFCASTRTRAYGYTFGSGTRLTVV.